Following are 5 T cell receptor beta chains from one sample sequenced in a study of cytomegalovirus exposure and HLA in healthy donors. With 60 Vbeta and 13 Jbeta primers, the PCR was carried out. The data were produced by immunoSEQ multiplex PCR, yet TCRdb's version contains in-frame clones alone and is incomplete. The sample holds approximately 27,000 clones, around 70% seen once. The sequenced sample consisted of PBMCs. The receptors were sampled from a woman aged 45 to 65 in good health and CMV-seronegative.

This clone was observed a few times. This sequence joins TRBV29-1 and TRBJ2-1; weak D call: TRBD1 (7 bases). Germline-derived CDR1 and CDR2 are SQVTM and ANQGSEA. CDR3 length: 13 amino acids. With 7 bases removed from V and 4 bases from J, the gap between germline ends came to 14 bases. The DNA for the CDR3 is TGCAGCGCCCAGGGGGGCCCTTACAATGAGCAGTTCTTC. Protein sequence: CSAQGGPYNEQFF.

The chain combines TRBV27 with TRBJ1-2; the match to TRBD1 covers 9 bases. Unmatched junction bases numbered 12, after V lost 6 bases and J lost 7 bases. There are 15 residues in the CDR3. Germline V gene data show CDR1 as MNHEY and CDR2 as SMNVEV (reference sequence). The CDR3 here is CASRGQGREGSGYTF. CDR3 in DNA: TGTGCCAGCAGGGGACAGGGAAGGGAGGGTAGTGGCTACACCTTC.

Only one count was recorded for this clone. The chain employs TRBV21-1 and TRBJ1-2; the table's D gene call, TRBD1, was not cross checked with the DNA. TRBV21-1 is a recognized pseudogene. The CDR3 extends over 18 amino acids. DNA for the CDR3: TGTGCCAGCAGCAAAGCCTCACACCGGACAGGAATTAGCTATGGCTACACCTTC. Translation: CASSKASHRTGISYGYTF.

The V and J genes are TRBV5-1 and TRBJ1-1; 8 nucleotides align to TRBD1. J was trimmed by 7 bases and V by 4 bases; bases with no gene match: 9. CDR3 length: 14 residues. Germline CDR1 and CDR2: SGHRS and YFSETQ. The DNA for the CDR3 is TGCGCCAGCAGCGGGTGGTCAGGGGGCAATGAAGCTTTCTTT. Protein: CASSGWSGGNEAFF.

The CDR3 DNA reads as TGTGCCAGCAGCCTGGCGGGAGGAAATCAGCCCCAGCATTTT. This encodes CASSLAGGNQPQHF. The gene calls are TRBV27 and TRBJ1-5; D uncertain. Germline lookup yields CDR1 MNHEY and CDR2 SMNVEV (reference sequence). The CDR3 consists of 14 residues. V lost 6 bases to trimming and J lost 4 bases, with 13 bases between them.